This T cell receptor (beta chain) is drawn from a study of blood T cell repertoires in COVID-19 (TCRdb year 2020). Regarding the complete study: The collaborator samples originated in the United States, Italy and Spain and spanned the acute and convalescent phases of COVID-19. The material from the prospective study consisted of cDNA or gDNA derived from T cells, B-cell-depleted T cells, or PBMCs. The dataset comprised deeply sampled blood TCRbeta repertoires from subjects exposed to, actively infected with, or recovered from COVID-19. The repertoires were released in a freely available public database meant as a resource for research on the immune response to SARS-CoV-2. Samples were obtained from the ongoing ImmuneRACE study (first 160 participants) and from some 1,200 subjects provided by 6 global collaborators. A de-identified subject ID, COVID-19 status, age in years and sex were almost always included in the sample metadata. Where available, HLA class I and class II types were taken from metadata supplied by the sample provider and were not determined by assay-based typing. Points the paper makes about the study in general: Clinical and demographic metadata were provided uncurated, with the amount varying by source and participant.

Reading the germline V gene gives CDR1 SNHLY and CDR2 FYNNEI. Reading from cysteine to phenylalanine, the CDR3 counts 14 amino acids. The only DNA kept is the CDR3, 42 bases in frame from the first base. A distance of 8 bases separates the germline ends of V and J, which lose 6 bases and 0 bases respectively. Each collaborating institution followed its own protocols to collect whole blood in K2EDTA tubes. For TCRbeta analysis, collaborators shipped samples in one of three forms: frozen whole blood, isolated PBMCs, or DNA extracted from either of those sample types. To note about this clone: It lacks a known antigen. The sample holds no much larger clone one base away, and base qualities are not on file.

The immunoSEQ Assay, a bias-controlled multiplex PCR, was used to amplify TCRbeta CDR3 regions from genomic DNA. Turning to the authors' computational methods: Within the assay, amplification of reference gene primers was used to estimate how many nucleated cells each sample contained. To quantify the absolute abundance of each unique TCRbeta CDR3 rearrangement, sequence reads were collapsed and filtered. For each sample, productive Simpson clonality was calculated as the square root of Simpson's diversity index across productive rearrangements. Imported from immuneACCESS, the table was reduced by TCRdb to in-frame sequences with V and J called. These copies leave out some clones; in studies compared against another copy, an unresolved V gene accounts for under half, and the cause of the remainder is not known. V and J calls and clone size follow that table, whereas D and trimming were derived from the DNA. The sample records about 110,000 clones, around nine tenths of which are singletons. Together, the top ten hold 4.8% of the sample.

This chain is built from TRBV2 and TRBJ1-4, with the D segment identity uncertain. The sample consisted of peripheral blood. This sequence originates from a human donor in a cohort sampled during active COVID-19. The CDR3 sequence is CASRGEATNEKLFF. The sequenced DNA: TGTGCCAGCAGGGGAGAAGCAACTAATGAAAAACTGTTTTTT.